The present entry profiles one T cell receptor beta chain with its context. This sample is drawn from a study of shared clonotypes between healthy human individuals. Sequencing was performed with immunoSEQ multiplex PCR; in TCRdb, only in-frame clones are kept and a portion is missing. The table includes roughly 2.1 million clones, about 92% detected once. CD8 cells classed as naive were CD45RO-negative and positively selected for CCR7, excluding terminally differentiated effector memory CD45RA+ cells. With 6 bases clipped from V and 0 bases from J, the junction kept 11 bases outside the gene matches. Germline CDR1 is SGHVS and CDR2 is FNYEAQ. The CDR3 spans 16 residues.

Sequencing was performed on naive CD8+ T cells from PBMCs. This clonotype originated in a man aged 18 to 30 in good health. Some clones in this sample may be carry-over from other donors' samples. The genes are TRBV7-6 and TRBJ2-7, with 7 bases identical to TRBD2. CDR3 region: CASSSVGERGSYEQYF. DNA of the CDR3: TGTGCCAGCAGTTCCGTCGGCGAGCGGGGCTCCTACGAGCAGTACTTC.